The 15 T cell receptor beta chains below were found in one sample sequenced in a study of tumour-infiltrating T cells in Burkitt lymphoma. Sequencing was performed with immunoSEQ multiplex PCR; in TCRdb, only in-frame clones are kept and a portion is missing. The data contain 14,000 or so clones, roughly 75% of them singletons. Material: tumor tissue. Receptors were obtained from a human donor with diffuse large B-cell lymphoma.

The chain uses TRBV30 and TRBJ1-2; 8 bases map to TRBD1. Germline CDR1 and CDR2: GTSNPN and SVGIG (reference sequence). V trimming: 5 bases; J trimming: 3 bases; junction bases outside the gene matches: 5. This CDR3 comprises 13 residues. The CDR3 is CAWAPGQDYGYTF. The CDR3 DNA follows: TGTGCCTGGGCTCCGGGACAGGACTATGGCTACACCTTC.

The J gene is TRBJ1-4, the V gene TRBV29-1, with 11 bases lining up with TRBD1. The junction had 10 bases not matched to a gene; V was cut back by 4 bases and J by 0 bases. CDR3 length equals 18 residues. Germline-derived CDR1 and CDR2 are SQVTM and ANQGSEA. CDR3 residues: CSVAARTGGSSTNEKLFF. CDR3 nucleotide sequence: TGCAGCGTTGCTGCCCGGACAGGGGGCTCCTCAACTAATGAAAAACTGTTTTTT. Using reference TRBV29-1 and TRBJ1-4 for the parts outside the CDR3, the full variable domain is SAVISQKPSRDICQRGTSLTIQCQVDSQVTMMFWYRQQPGQSLTLIATANQGSEATYESGFVIDKFPISRPNLTFSTLTVSNMSPEDSSIYLCSVAARTGGSSTNEKLFFGSGTQLSVL.

The chain couples TRBV29-1 to TRBJ1-3; no definite D call. The V end was cut by 4 bases, the J end by 0 bases, with 10 bases between. Germline V lookup: CDR1 SQVTM, CDR2 ANQGSEA. The CDR3 runs 14 residues. This chain's CDR3 is CSVVGRSSGNTIYF. DNA for the CDR3: TGCAGCGTTGTAGGTCGTAGCTCTGGAAACACCATATATTTT.

The gene calls are TRBV5-5 and TRBJ2-2; D unresolved. Germline CDR1 reads SGHKS; CDR2 reads YYEKEE (reference sequence). The germline V and J ends were trimmed by 0 bases and 0 bases, with 9 bases remaining between them. This CDR3 is built from 16 residues. CDR3 in amino acids: CASSLVPGANTGELFF. DNA for the CDR3: TGTGCCAGCAGCTTGGTGCCAGGAGCGAACACCGGGGAGCTGTTTTTT.

The rearrangement links TRBV5-4 to TRBJ1-2, with 7 bases identical to TRBD1. This CDR3 comprises 15 residues. CDR1 is SGHNT and CDR2 is YYREEE in the germline V gene (reference sequence). J was trimmed by 4 bases and V by 0 bases; bases with no gene match: 6. The CDR3 region is CASSLAGGQGYGYTF. The CDR3 nucleotides read TGTGCCAGCAGCTTGGCAGGGGGGCAGGGCTATGGCTACACCTTC.

The chain couples TRBV5-1 to TRBJ1-2; no clear D. Germline V lookup: CDR1 SGHRS, CDR2 YFSETQ. Trimming stripped 2 bases from V and 1 base from J, with 15 bases between. The CDR3 totals 16 residues. The CDR3 protein is CASSFTTGEDNYGYTF. The CDR3, as DNA: TGCGCCAGCAGCTTTACCACCGGGGAGGATAACTATGGCTACACCTTC.

This chain links TRBV11-2 with TRBJ2-3, with a weak D call TRBD2 (5 bases). The V gene's germline CDR1 is SGHAT and CDR2 FQNNGV. The CDR3 totals 14 residues. V was cut by 2 bases and J by 2 bases, with 8 bases left in between. This CDR3 reads CASSLILATDTQYF. The CDR3 nucleotides are TGTGCCAGCAGCTTAATCCTAGCCACAGATACGCAGTATTTT.

The chain couples TRBV9 to TRBJ1-5; 10 bases are shared with TRBD1. Trimming removed 2 bases from V and 6 bases from J; junction bases left unmatched: 2. Per germline, CDR1 SGDLS and CDR2 YYNGEE. CDR3 length equals 14 residues. CDR3 amino acids: CASSVGTGVQPQHF. CDR3 nucleotide sequence: TGTGCCAGCAGCGTGGGGACAGGGGTTCAGCCCCAGCATTTT.

This clone was seen a few times. The gene calls are TRBV13 and TRBJ1-1; maybe TRBD1 (5 bases). The length of the CDR3 is 16 residues. In germline, CDR1 is PRHDT, CDR2 FYEKMQ (reference sequence). The V end was cut by 0 bases, the J end by 3 bases, with 14 bases between. This CDR3 is CASSLGGEGRYTEAFF. For the CDR3, the DNA is TGTGCCAGCAGCTTAGGTGGGGAGGGGAGGTACACTGAAGCTTTCTTT.

The rearrangement joins TRBV18 to TRBJ1-1, with TRBD1 as a possible D gene (6 bases). This CDR3 has 17 amino acids. The V gene's germline CDR1 is KGHSH and CDR2 LQKENI. The ends were cut back, 5 bases at V and 0 bases at J, with 19 bases in the middle. CDR3 amino acids: CASSVRDTGGLNTEAFF. The DNA for the CDR3 is TGTGCCAGCTCAGTAAGGGACACGGGCGGCCTGAACACTGAAGCTTTCTTT.

The chain recombines TRBV2 with TRBJ2-7, with 10 bases aligning to TRBD1. CDR3 length: 14 residues. CDR1 is SNHLY, CDR2 FYNNEI, per germline. Trimming removed 5 bases from V and 7 bases from J; junction bases left unmatched: 8. Here the CDR3 reads CASSPGTGVGEQYF. CDR3 sequence (DNA): TGTGCCAGCAGTCCCGGGACAGGGGTGGGGGAGCAGTACTTC.

The CDR3 protein is CASSAPHFDVGLAGDEQYF. The CDR3 DNA follows: TGTGCCAGCAGCGCTCCCCATTTCGACGTTGGACTAGCGGGGGACGAGCAGTACTTC. The chain employs TRBV7-2 and TRBJ2-7; 13 positions match TRBD2. In germline, CDR1 is SGHTA, CDR2 FQGNSA. The CDR3 spans 19 residues. Trimming took 5 bases from V and 5 from J; bases not matched to a gene: 18. The complete variable domain, with remaining parts taken from reference TRBV7-2 and TRBJ2-7, reads GAGVSQSPSNKVTEKGKDVELRCDPISGHTALYWYRQSLGQGLEFLIYFQGNSAPDKSGLPSDRFSAERTGGSVSTLTIQRTQQEDSAVYLCASSAPHFDVGLAGDEQYFGPGTRLTVT.

This rearrangement joins TRBV11-2 to TRBJ1-4, with a tentative D call TRBD1 (6 bases). The germline gives CDR1 SGHAT, CDR2 FQNNGV. V lost 5 bases to trimming and J lost 10 bases, with 11 bases between them. The CDR3 is 12 residues long. The CDR3 coding sequence is TGTGCCAGCAGCCCGGACAGTAGAAAACTGTTTTTT. Its protein product is CASSPDSRKLFF. Full variable domain (outside the CDR3, taken from reference TRBV11-2 and TRBJ1-4): EAGVAQSPRYKIIEKRQSVAFWCNPISGHATLYWYQQILGQGPKLLIQFQNNGVVDDSQLPKDRFSAERLKGVDSTLKIQPAKLEDSAVYLCASSPDSRKLFFGSGTQLSVL.

This chain uses TRBV6-6 with TRBJ2-2, with D tentatively TRBD2 (6 bases). The germline CDR1 and CDR2 sequences are MNHNY and SVGAGI (reference sequence). The V end was cut by 5 bases, the J end by 6 bases, with 19 bases between. The CDR3 loop spans 16 amino acids. CDR3 nucleotides: TGTGCCAGCAGTCAACTTGGGACTGCGTGGGCCGGGGAGCTGTTTTTT. This sequence encodes CASSQLGTAWAGELFF.

The J gene is TRBJ1-1, the V gene TRBV30; TRBD1 agrees at 11 bases. Germline loops: CDR1 GTSNPN, CDR2 SVGIG (reference sequence). The J segment lost 4 bases and the V segment lost 4 bases, leaving 14 bases of the junction unmatched. The length of the CDR3 is 17 residues. The CDR3 is CAWTRTGGLRSGTEAFF. Written as DNA, the CDR3 is TGTGCCTGGACACGGACAGGGGGCCTTAGGAGTGGCACTGAAGCTTTCTTT. The variable domain in full, with the rest retrieved from reference TRBV30 and TRBJ1-1, is SQTIHQWPATLVQPVGSPLSLECTVEGTSNPNLYWYRQAAGRGLQLLFYSVGIGQISSEVPQNLSASRPQDRQFILSSKKLLLSDSGFYLCAWTRTGGLRSGTEAFFGQGTRLTVV.